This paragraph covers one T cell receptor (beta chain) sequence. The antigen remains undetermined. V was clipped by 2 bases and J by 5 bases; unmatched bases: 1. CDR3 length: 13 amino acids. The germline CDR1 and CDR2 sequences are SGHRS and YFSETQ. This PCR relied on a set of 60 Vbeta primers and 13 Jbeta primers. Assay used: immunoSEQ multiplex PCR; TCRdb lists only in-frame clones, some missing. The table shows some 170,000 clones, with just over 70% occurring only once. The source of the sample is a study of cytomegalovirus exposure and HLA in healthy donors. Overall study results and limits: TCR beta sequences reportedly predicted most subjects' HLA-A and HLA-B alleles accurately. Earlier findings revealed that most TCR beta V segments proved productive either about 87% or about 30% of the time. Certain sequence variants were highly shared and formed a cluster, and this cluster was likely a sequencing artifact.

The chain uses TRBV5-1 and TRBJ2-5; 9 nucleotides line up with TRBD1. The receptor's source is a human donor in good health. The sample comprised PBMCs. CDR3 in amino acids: CASSLGQGETQYF. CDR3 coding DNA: TGCGCCAGCAGCTTAGGACAGGGGGAGACCCAGTACTTC. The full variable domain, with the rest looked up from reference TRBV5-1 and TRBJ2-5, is KAGVTQTPRYLIKTRGQQVTLSCSPISGHRSVSWYQQTPGQGLQFLFEYFSETQRNKGNFPGRFSGRQFSNSRSEMNVSTLELGDSALYLCASSLGQGETQYFGPGTRLLVL.